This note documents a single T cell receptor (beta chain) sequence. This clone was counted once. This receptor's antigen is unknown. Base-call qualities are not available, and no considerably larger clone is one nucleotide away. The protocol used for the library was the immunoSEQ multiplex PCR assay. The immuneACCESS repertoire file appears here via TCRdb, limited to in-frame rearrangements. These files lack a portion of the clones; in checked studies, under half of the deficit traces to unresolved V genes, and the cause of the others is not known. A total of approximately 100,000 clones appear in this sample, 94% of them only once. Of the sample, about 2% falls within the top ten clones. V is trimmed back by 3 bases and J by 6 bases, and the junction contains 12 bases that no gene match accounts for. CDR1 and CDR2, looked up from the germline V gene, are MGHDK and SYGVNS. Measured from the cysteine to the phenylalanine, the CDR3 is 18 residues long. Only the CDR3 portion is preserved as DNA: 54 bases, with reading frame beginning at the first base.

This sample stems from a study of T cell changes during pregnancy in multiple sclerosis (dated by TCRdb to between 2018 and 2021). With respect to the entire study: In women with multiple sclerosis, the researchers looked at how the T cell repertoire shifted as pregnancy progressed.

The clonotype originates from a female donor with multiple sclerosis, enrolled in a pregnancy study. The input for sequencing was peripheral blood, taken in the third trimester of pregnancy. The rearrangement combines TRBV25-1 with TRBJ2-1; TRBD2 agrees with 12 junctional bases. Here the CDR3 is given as CASSDPRSSGRAVNEQFF. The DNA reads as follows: TGTGCCAGCAGTGACCCCCGTTCTAGCGGGAGGGCCGTCAATGAGCAGTTCTTC.